These 30 T cell receptor beta chains share one sample of origin, sequenced in a study of T cells in Graves' hyperthyroidism and ophthalmopathy. Authors of the study amplified TCR beta CDR3 regions from RNA transcripts. An initial round of RT-PCR targeting the TCR CDR3 relied on the HTBI primer set. TCRdb re-called the multiplex PCR reads with MiXCR, one entry per CDR3 protein. This table has about 300,000 distinct CDR3 sequences, approximately 26% appearing once. Sequencing used blood. The receptors stem from a man between 35 and 55 years old with Graves' hyperthyroidism that later progressed to Graves' ophthalmopathy.

This clonotype was observed at least ten times. This sequence joins TRBV6-5 and TRBJ1-2; 9 positions agree with TRBD1. The CDR3 has 13 residues. The junction had 7 bases not matched to a gene; V was cut back by 6 bases and J by 8 bases. CDR1 is MNHEY and CDR2 is SVGAGI in the germline V gene. CDR3 in DNA: TGTGCCAGCAGGCAGGACAGGGGTTTCGGCTACACCTTC. It codes for CASRQDRGFGYTF.

Ten or more counts support this clonotype. This rearrangement joins TRBV6-1 to TRBJ1-2; TRBD1 matches at 7 bases. V dropped 5 bases and J dropped 7; count of bases not matched to a gene: 7. This CDR3 has 13 amino acids. The germline V gene encodes CDR1 MNHNS and CDR2 SASEGT. This chain's CDR3 is CASSNAYRGGYTF. CDR3 in DNA: TGTGCCAGCAGTAACGCCTACAGGGGTGGCTACACCTTC.

V gene TRBV27 combines with J gene TRBJ2-5; TRBD2 might be the D (5 bases). CDR1 is MNHEY, CDR2 SMNVEV, per germline (reference sequence). CDR3 size: 15 residues. V lost 2 bases and J 7 bases, leaving 17 bases between the germline ends. CDR3 DNA: TGTGCCAGCAGTTTAAGTGTGGAGGAGGTCGGGACCCAGTACTTC. Its protein is CASSLSVEEVGTQYF.

This clonotype appeared many times. The rearrangement links TRBV12-3 or TRBV12-4 to TRBJ1-3, with 7 bases that match TRBD1. V lost 7 bases, J lost 1 base, and 7 bases stayed unmatched. This CDR3 region has 15 residues. CDR3 sequence reads: CASTGRQGSGNTIYF. The CDR3, as DNA: TGTGCCAGCACTGGGAGACAGGGATCTGGAAACACCATATATTTT.

As concerns this clonotype: Since a much larger clone is just one base distant, this may be a read error. The gene calls are TRBV11-2 and TRBJ2-7; 9 nucleotides agree with TRBD2. CDR3 length equals 17 residues. Germline V lookup: CDR1 SGHAT, CDR2 FQNNGV. The CDR3 DNA is TGTGCCGGCAGCTTAGGGGGTTGGACTAGCGCCAACTACGAGCAGTACTTC. It translates to CAGSLGGWTSANYEQYF.

This clonotype was observed many times. V is TRBV19 and J is TRBJ2-5, with a possible D match to TRBD1 (7 bases). The V and J ends lost 10 bases and 5 bases respectively, with 23 bases between them. Germline CDR1 and CDR2: LNHDA and SQIVND (reference sequence). The CDR3 consists of 15 residues. CDR3 protein: CATSGGYGGSETQYF. The CDR3 DNA reads TGTGCCACCTCAGGGGGTTACGGGGGATCGGAGACCCAGTACTTC. Supplemented by reference TRBV19 and TRBJ2-5, the full variable domain reads DGGITQSPKYLFRKEGQNVTLSCEQNLNHDAMYWYRQDPGQGLRLIYYSQIVNDFQKGDIAEGYSVSREKKESFPLTVTSAQKNPTAFYLCATSGGYGGSETQYFGPGTRLLVL.

In its sample, this clonotype was seen many times. The chain joins TRBV11-1 to TRBJ2-6; D not resolved. V was trimmed by 1 base and J by 0 bases, leaving 7 bases between them. Per germline, CDR1 SGHAT and CDR2 FQDESV (reference sequence). The CDR3 runs 16 residues. CDR3 protein: CASSLEYGSGANVLTF. The CDR3 DNA reads as TGTGCCAGCAGCTTAGAGTATGGCTCTGGGGCCAACGTCCTGACTTTC.

This clonotype was recorded a few times. The chain carries TRBV6-2 or TRBV6-3 and TRBJ1-5; 7 nucleotides align to TRBD1. Trimming removed 6 bases from V and 6 bases from J; junction bases left unmatched: 8. The CDR3 is made up of 14 amino acids. Per germline, CDR1 MNHEY and CDR2 SVGEGT. The CDR3 DNA reads TGTGCCAGCAGAGACAGGGTACGCGTTCAGCCCCAGCATTTT. This gives the protein CASRDRVRVQPQHF.

This chain uses TRBV6-1 with TRBJ1-1, with 8 bases that match TRBD1. Trimming took 6 bases from V and 7 from J; bases not matched to a gene: 7. The CDR3 runs to 13 residues. Germline values: CDR1 MNHNS, CDR2 SASEGT. The CDR3, as DNA: TGTGCCAGCAGCCCAGGACAGGGCCGTGAAGCTTTCTTT. Translating gives CASSPGQGREAFF.

The CDR3 nucleotides read TGCAGCATCCGAACCGGGACAGTCTATGGCTACACCTTC. Encoded protein: CSIRTGTVYGYTF. The J gene is TRBJ1-2, the V gene TRBV29-1; 7 bases match TRBD1. The germline V gene has CDR1 SQVTM and CDR2 ANQGSEA. The CDR3 contains 13 residues. J was trimmed by 4 bases and V by 8 bases; bases with no gene match: 10.

The V gene is TRBV12-3 or TRBV12-4, the J gene TRBJ2-5; D is undetermined. There are 15 residues in the CDR3. Trimming cost V 2 bases and J 2 bases, with 12 bases left between them. CDR3 region: CASSLTRQAQETQYF. The CDR3 nucleotides read TGTGCCAGCAGTTTAACCCGACAAGCACAAGAGACCCAGTACTTC.

There are many counts of this clonotype. The CDR3 sequence is CSARGGGSGTEAFF. The CDR3 nucleotides read TGCAGTGCTAGAGGAGGGGGGTCGGGCACTGAAGCTTTCTTT. The chain uses TRBV20-1 and TRBJ1-1, with D perhaps matching TRBD1 (6 bases). The CDR3 is made up of 14 amino acids. CDR1 is DFQATT and CDR2 is SNEGSKA in the germline V gene (reference sequence). Trimming took 1 base from V and 4 from J, leaving 13 bases between them.

This clonotype appeared many times. The rearrangement joins TRBV9 to TRBJ2-7; 9 bases match TRBD1. The V gene end was trimmed by 3 bases and the J gene end by 4 bases; junction bases not matched to a gene: 8. There are 15 residues in the CDR3. Germline CDR1 reads SGDLS; CDR2 reads YYNGEE. Here the CDR3 reads CASSDGTGSGYEQYF. CDR3 bases: TGTGCCAGCAGCGACGGGACAGGGAGTGGATACGAGCAGTACTTC.

In this sample, this clonotype turned up many times. The V call is TRBV5-1, the J call TRBJ2-5, with D tentatively TRBD2 (6 bases). V was shortened by 7 bases and J by 4 bases, with 11 bases between the two germline ends. The CDR3 contains 12 residues. Germline CDR1 SGHRS, CDR2 YFSETQ. The CDR3 loop reads CASWEVAETQYF. CDR3 coding DNA: TGCGCCAGCTGGGAGGTAGCAGAGACCCAGTACTTC.

This clonotype was counted ten times or more. The genes are TRBV19 and TRBJ1-5; no reliable D call. Germline CDR1 and CDR2: LNHDA and SQIVND (reference sequence). The CDR3 runs to 14 residues. Between the trimmed V and J ends, which lost 6 bases and 2 bases, there was a span of 11 bases. CDR3 protein: CASRPDQGNQPQHF. The CDR3 DNA reads TGTGCCAGTAGACCGGACCAGGGCAATCAGCCCCAGCATTTT. Variable domain in full (rest from reference TRBV19 and TRBJ1-5): DGGITQSPKYLFRKEGQNVTLSCEQNLNHDAMYWYRQDPGQGLRLIYYSQIVNDFQKGDIAEGYSVSREKKESFPLTVTSAQKNPTAFYLCASRPDQGNQPQHFGDGTRLSIL.

This clonotype was seen ten or more times. The chain combines TRBV5-1 with TRBJ1-1, with unresolved D. V was cut by 8 bases and J by 3 bases, with 14 bases left in between. The CDR3 consists of 13 residues. The V gene's germline CDR1 is SGHRS and CDR2 YFSETQ. For the CDR3, the DNA is TGCGCCAGTAGGGAGCCCTGGGACACTGAAGCTTTCTTT. It translates to CASREPWDTEAFF. Based on the CDR3 plus reference TRBV5-1 and TRBJ1-1, the full variable domain is KAGVTQTPRYLIKTRGQQVTLSCSPISGHRSVSWYQQTPGQGLQFLFEYFSETQRNKGNFPGRFSGRQFSNSRSEMNVSTLELGDSALYLCASREPWDTEAFFGQGTRLTVV.

This clonotype was seen repeatedly, ten times or more. The J gene is TRBJ1-1, the V gene TRBV28; D uncertain. Germline CDR1 and CDR2: MDHEN and SYDVKM. V lost 4 bases to trimming and J lost 10 bases, with 13 bases between them. This CDR3 has 12 residues. CDR3 loop: CASSYTHRAAFF. CDR3 sequence (DNA): TGTGCCAGCAGTTATACACATCGGGCAGCTTTCTTT.

This clonotype showed up many times. The CDR3 spells CASSVVTGDEQYF. In DNA form, the CDR3 reads TGTGCCAGCAGCGTAGTCACAGGAGACGAGCAGTACTTC. V usage is TRBV9 and J usage is TRBJ2-7; TRBD1 is a possible D gene (5 bases). CDR1 and CDR2 from the germline V gene are SGDLS and YYNGEE. The CDR3 is made up of 13 amino acids. The germline V and J ends were trimmed by 0 bases and 5 bases, with 9 bases remaining between them.

The J gene is TRBJ1-5, the V gene TRBV28; 7 nucleotides match TRBD1. Trimming at V came to 8 bases and at J to 3 bases, leaving 10 bases not matched to a gene. Germline V gene sequence: CDR1 MDHEN, CDR2 SYDVKM. This CDR3 is 15 amino acids long. Here the CDR3 DNA reads TGTGCCAGCCTTTCCCCACAGGGGACCAATCAGCCCCAGCATTTT. Translated: CASLSPQGTNQPQHF.

This clonotype has a count of ten or more. V and J are TRBV6-5 and TRBJ2-7; D remains unclear. This CDR3 contains 13 residues. The ends were cut back, 6 bases at V and 1 base at J, with 10 bases in the middle. CDR1 and CDR2 from the germline V gene are MNHEY and SVGAGI. The CDR3 spells CASSRGLSYEQYF. CDR3 DNA: TGTGCCAGCAGCAGAGGCCTGTCCTACGAGCAGTACTTC.

There are many counts of this clonotype. The chain has TRBV7-9 and TRBJ1-1; possibly TRBD1 for D (6 bases). This CDR3 comprises 12 residues. V dropped 1 base and J dropped 10 bases, with 10 bases sitting between them. Germline-derived CDR1 and CDR2 are SEHNR and FQNEAQ (reference sequence). The CDR3 sequence: CASSLVEGGAFF. CDR3 in DNA: TGTGCCAGCAGCTTAGTGGAGGGGGGAGCTTTCTTT.

This clonotype has at least ten counts. The J gene is TRBJ2-2, the V gene TRBV14; D is undetermined. Germline CDR1 is SGHDN and CDR2 is FVKESK. CDR3 length: 15 amino acids. Trimming shortened V by 0 bases and J by 7 bases, and 12 bases separated the two germline ends. CDR3 DNA sequence: TGTGCCAGCAGCCAAGATCTTTTGCAGTACGGGGAGCTGTTTTTT. Protein: CASSQDLLQYGELFF. Full variable domain (missing parts from reference TRBV14 and TRBJ2-2): EAGVTQFPSHSVIEKGQTVTLRCDPISGHDNLYWYRRVMGKEIKFLLHFVKESKQDESGMPNNRFLAERTGGTYSTLKVQPAELEDSGVYFCASSQDLLQYGELFFGEGSRLTVL.

This clonotype has ten or more counts. The rearrangement links TRBV6-5 to TRBJ1-2, with a weak D call TRBD1 (6 bases). Germline V gene data show CDR1 as MNHEY and CDR2 as SVGAGI. The CDR3 extends over 16 amino acids. Trimming took 2 bases from V and 2 from J, leaving 15 bases between them. CDR3 nucleotides: TGTGCCAGCAGTTACCTAGACATGGGGGCCAACTATGGCTACACCTTC. This sequence encodes CASSYLDMGANYGYTF.

This clonotype was found many times. The chain has TRBV24-1 and TRBJ2-5; 11 positions match TRBD2. The V gene's germline CDR1 is KGHDR and CDR2 SFDVKD. CDR3 size: 14 residues. Trimming took 9 bases from V and 5 from J; bases not matched to a gene: 7. This CDR3 reads CATGTSGLWETQYF. The CDR3 DNA reads as TGTGCCACCGGGACTAGCGGTCTGTGGGAGACCCAGTACTTC.

This clonotype has ten or more counts. The chain couples TRBV6-5 to TRBJ1-3; D call uncertain. CDR1 and CDR2 from the germline V gene are MNHEY and SVGAGI. This CDR3 spans 13 amino acids. Trimming left V 6 bases short and J 2 bases short, with 8 bases between. The CDR3 coding sequence is TGTGCCAGCAGCCTCACCGCTGGAAACACCATATATTTT. It encodes CASSLTAGNTIYF.

Ten or more counts support this clonotype. Just one base apart from a much larger clone, this may be a read error. The rearrangement uses TRBV2 and TRBJ1-3; D remains ambiguous. CDR1 is SNHLY and CDR2 is FYNNEI in the germline V gene. The CDR3 runs to 12 residues. The CDR3 DNA sequence: TGTGCCGGCAGTGAACCCCGAAACACCATATATTTT. Its translation: CAGSEPRNTIYF.

The chain uses TRBV7-9 and TRBJ2-7; the match to TRBD2 covers 8 bases. This CDR3 spans 14 amino acids. The junction had 6 bases not matched to a gene; V was cut back by 2 bases and J by 6 bases. Germline V gene lookup returns CDR1 SEHNR and CDR2 FQNEAQ (reference sequence). The CDR3 sequence: CASSLTGGPLEQYF. The CDR3 DNA reads TGTGCCAGCAGCTTAACGGGAGGGCCCCTCGAGCAGTACTTC.

In this sample, this clonotype turned up a few times. This chain joins TRBV15 and TRBJ2-5, with 9 bases lining up with TRBD1. J lost 4 bases, V lost 5 bases, and 5 bases had no gene match. From germline, CDR1 is LNHNV and CDR2 YYDKDF (reference sequence). This CDR3 contains 14 residues. The CDR3 DNA sequence: TGTGCCACCAGCCCTGACAGGGGGTTAGAGACCCAGTACTTC. Its translation: CATSPDRGLETQYF.

This clonotype was seen at least ten times. The chain links TRBV27 to TRBJ1-1, with TRBD1 matching over 8 bases. The germline V gene has CDR1 MNHEY and CDR2 SMNVEV (reference sequence). There are 13 residues in the CDR3. V shed 6 bases, J shed 5 bases, and the junction held 5 bases outside the gene matches. CDR3 in DNA: TGTGCCAGCAGCCGCAGGGGGCTAACTGAAGCTTTCTTT. This codes for CASSRRGLTEAFF.

This clonotype was picked up many times. The chain is built from TRBV29-1 and TRBJ1-1; D remains unclear. Trimming removed 5 bases from V and 7 bases from J, with 11 bases in between. CDR1 and CDR2 (germline): SQVTM, ANQGSEA. The CDR3 is 11 amino acids. In DNA form, the CDR3 reads TGCAGCGTTACTAACGGTGATGAAGCTTTCTTT. This encodes CSVTNGDEAFF.